The 14 T cell receptor beta chains reported below all come from one sample, sequenced in a study of human T cells and chemical hapten exposure. TCRdb fed the RACE reads into MiXCR, producing one record per CDR3 protein. The sample holds under 75,000 distinct CDR3 sequences, roughly 10% seen once. Time point described: patch test 3, about 24 weeks after DPC sensitization. Treatment meaning: therapeutic diphenylcyclopropenone sensitization with weekly scalp DPC. The specimen was whole blood, collected in connection with sensitization to the hapten diphenylcyclopropenone (DPC). The origin of the receptors is a woman aged 45-59 years with alopecia areata. Some clones in this sample may be carry-over from other donors' samples.

This clonotype was counted only a few times. CDR3 sequence (DNA): TGTGCCAGCAGTGCGAGCGGGGGGGTTTCCCCAGATACGCAGTATTTT. It encodes CASSASGGVSPDTQYF. J is TRBJ2-3 and V is TRBV28; 10 bases match TRBD2. CDR1 is MDHEN and CDR2 is SYDVKM in the germline V gene. Trimming at V came to 5 bases and at J to 4 bases, leaving 9 bases not matched to a gene. The CDR3 spans 16 residues.

This clonotype was observed at least ten times. V usage is TRBV19 and J usage is TRBJ1-4; no reliable D call. CDR3 length: 14 amino acids. Germline CDR1 is LNHDA and CDR2 is SQIVND (reference sequence). V dropped 9 bases and J dropped 7 bases, with 18 bases sitting between them. The CDR3 here is CASQNPGDTEKLFF. CDR3 coding DNA: TGTGCCAGCCAAAATCCGGGAGACACTGAAAAACTGTTTTTT.

This clonotype has ten or more counts. The gene calls are TRBV20-1 and TRBJ1-4, with 7 bases identical to TRBD1. Looked up from germline, CDR1 is DFQATT and CDR2 is SNEGSKA (reference sequence). V gave up 8 bases and J gave up 5 bases; unmatched junction bases: 8. The CDR3 contains 13 residues. CDR3: CSTPGQNNEKLFF. In DNA form, the CDR3 reads TGCAGTACTCCGGGACAGAACAATGAAAAACTGTTTTTT.

This clonotype was recorded at least ten times. The rearrangement joins TRBV5-1 to TRBJ2-1; no definite D call. The CDR3 loop spans 14 amino acids. V shed 5 bases and J shed 8 bases, with 17 bases lying between them. Germline V gene lookup returns CDR1 SGHRS and CDR2 YFSETQ. The CDR3 spells CASSWAVLPDEQFF. The DNA of the CDR3 is TGCGCCAGCAGTTGGGCCGTACTCCCTGATGAGCAGTTCTTC.

This clonotype was observed a few times. The chain combines TRBV28 with TRBJ1-5; tentative D call: TRBD1 (5 bases). CDR1 MDHEN and CDR2 SYDVKM come from the germline V gene. Trimming shortened V by 2 bases and J by 4 bases, and 9 bases separated the two germline ends. This CDR3 comprises 14 residues. The CDR3 reads CASSLVTDNQPQHF. The CDR3 DNA sequence: TGTGCCAGCAGTTTAGTGACAGATAATCAGCCCCAGCATTTT.

This clonotype was recorded at least ten times. This chain connects TRBV11-1 to TRBJ1-1; no reliable D call. Trimming removed 2 bases at V and 1 base at J, with 5 bases between. Looked up from germline, CDR1 is SGHAT and CDR2 is FQDESV (reference sequence). CDR3 length: 13 residues. The CDR3 spells CASSLNPNTEAFF. In DNA, the CDR3 is TGTGCCAGCAGCTTAAACCCGAACACTGAAGCTTTCTTT.

The chain has TRBV21-1 and TRBJ2-4. TRBV21-1 is labeled a pseudogene. This CDR3 has 14 amino acids. The CDR3: CASSRSLFLGIQYF. For the CDR3, the DNA is TGTGCCAGCAGCAGATCTCTATTCCTTGGGATTCAGTACTTC.

The rearrangement links TRBV6-5 to TRBJ1-1; D is ambiguous. Germline CDR1 is MNHEY and CDR2 is SVGAGI. Trimming stripped 0 bases from V and 0 bases from J, with 8 bases between. The CDR3 loop spans 15 amino acids. CDR3 sequence (DNA): TGTGCCAGCAGTTACTCAGACGGGGTGAACACTGAAGCTTTCTTT. It translates to CASSYSDGVNTEAFF.

This clonotype appeared a few times. V usage is TRBV3-1 and J usage is TRBJ2-5, with 7 bases identical to TRBD2. The CDR3 sequence is 16 residues long. V shed 4 bases, J shed 1 base, and the junction held 9 bases outside the gene matches. CDR1 and CDR2 from the germline V gene are LGHDT and YNNKEL (reference sequence). The CDR3 reads CASSPWTPGGQETQYF. The CDR3 coding sequence is TGTGCCAGCAGCCCTTGGACCCCGGGAGGCCAAGAGACCCAGTACTTC.

This clonotype was counted a few times. The chain is built from TRBV11-2 and TRBJ2-1, with 7 bases that match TRBD2. CDR3 length equals 17 residues. Germline V lookup: CDR1 SGHAT, CDR2 FQNNGV. Losses at the gene ends were 2 bases for V and 0 bases for J; bases not matched to a gene: 7. CDR3 bases: TGTGCCAGCAGCTTACGACAAGCGGGATTCTCCTACAATGAGCAGTTCTTC. This translates into CASSLRQAGFSYNEQFF.

This clonotype was seen many times. The rearrangement joins TRBV7-9 to TRBJ1-5; D gene unclear. Germline loops: CDR1 SEHNR, CDR2 FQNEAQ (reference sequence). Trimming stripped 5 bases from V and 0 bases from J, with 5 bases between. The length of the CDR3 is 13 residues. CDR3 in amino acids: CASSASSNQPQHF. CDR3 bases: TGTGCCAGCAGCGCGAGTAGCAATCAGCCCCAGCATTTT.

In this sample, this clonotype turned up many times. The chain has TRBV11-2 and TRBJ2-3, with 12 bases aligning to TRBD2. This CDR3 comprises 16 residues. Germline CDR1 is SGHAT and CDR2 is FQNNGV. V lost 5 bases to trimming and J lost 2 bases; unmatched junction nucleotides: 5. The CDR3 spells CASSTGLAGLTDTQYF. In DNA form, the CDR3 reads TGTGCCAGCAGCACCGGACTAGCGGGGCTCACAGATACGCAGTATTTT.

This clonotype was counted between two and nine times. The V gene is TRBV7-9, the J gene TRBJ1-1; the D gene is possibly TRBD1 (5 bases). This CDR3 spans 12 amino acids. Germline V gene lookup returns CDR1 SEHNR and CDR2 FQNEAQ (reference sequence). The V gene lost 4 bases and the J gene lost 7 bases, with 10 bases spanning the gap. CDR3 nucleotide sequence: TGTGCCAGCAGCTGGAGGGGAGATGAAGCTTTCTTT. Translation: CASSWRGDEAFF.

This clonotype was detected a few times. V is TRBV28 and J is TRBJ1-5, with D maybe TRBD1 (5 bases). The CDR3 is made up of 14 amino acids. Per the germline V gene, CDR1 is MDHEN and CDR2 is SYDVKM. V dropped 6 bases and J dropped 1 base, with 10 bases sitting between them. The CDR3 sequence is CASSRDRSNQPQHF. CDR3 coding DNA: TGTGCCAGCAGCCGTGACAGAAGCAATCAGCCCCAGCATTTT.